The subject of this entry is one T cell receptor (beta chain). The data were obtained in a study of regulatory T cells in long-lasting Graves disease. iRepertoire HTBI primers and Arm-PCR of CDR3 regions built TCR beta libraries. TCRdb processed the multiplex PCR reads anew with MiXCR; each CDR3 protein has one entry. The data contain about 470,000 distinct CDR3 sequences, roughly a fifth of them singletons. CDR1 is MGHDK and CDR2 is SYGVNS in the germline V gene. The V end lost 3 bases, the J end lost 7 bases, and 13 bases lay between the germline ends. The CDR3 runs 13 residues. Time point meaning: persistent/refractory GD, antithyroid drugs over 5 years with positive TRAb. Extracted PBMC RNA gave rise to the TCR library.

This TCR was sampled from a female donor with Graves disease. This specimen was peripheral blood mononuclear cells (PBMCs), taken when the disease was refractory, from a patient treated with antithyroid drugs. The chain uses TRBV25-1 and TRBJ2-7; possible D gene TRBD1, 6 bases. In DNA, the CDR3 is TGTGCCAGCAGTGAGGGGTCAGGGGAGGAGCAGTACTTC. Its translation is CASSEGSGEEQYF.